The rows below give T cell receptor beta chains drawn from one sample of a study of Ad26.COV2.S vaccination and SARS-CoV-2 variants. The method was immunoSEQ multiplex PCR; TCRdb's version includes in-frame clones alone and lacks a portion of them. The sample lists roughly 500,000 clones, roughly nine tenths occurring once. The material sequenced was peripheral blood, taken in a trial of Ad26.COV2.S vaccine versus placebo. Every receptor here comes from a person between 18 and 65 years old who received the Ad26.COV2.S COVID-19 vaccine or a placebo. CDR3s include the opening cysteine and the closing phenylalanine or tryptophan. The order of the fields is J gene, V gene, clone size, D gene, CDR3 DNA, CDR3 protein. D genes are given only for firm matches. Only some rows state a clone size, as once, few, many or a class for expanded clones.

j_call: TRBJ1-2
v_call: TRBV7-9
clone_size: -
d_call: TRBD1
cdr3_nt: TGTGCCAGCAGCCCGTTCCAGGGGGCACATGGCTACACCTTC
cdr3_aa: CASSPFQGAHGYTF

j_call: TRBJ1-3
v_call: TRBV29-1
clone_size: -
d_call: -
cdr3_nt: TGCAGCGTTGATGGAGGGATAGGGGGAAACACCATATATTTT
cdr3_aa: CSVDGGIGGNTIYF

j_call: TRBJ1-6
v_call: TRBV18
clone_size: -
d_call: -
cdr3_nt: TGTGCCAGCTCCACGAGGGAAGGGGGAGATAATTCACCCCTCCACTTT
cdr3_aa: CASSTREGGDNSPLHF

j_call: TRBJ1-3
v_call: TRBV10-1
clone_size: -
d_call: -
cdr3_nt: TGCGCCAGCAGTCCTATCTCTGGAAACACCATATATTTT
cdr3_aa: CASSPISGNTIYF

j_call: TRBJ1-1
v_call: TRBV28
clone_size: -
d_call: -
cdr3_nt: TGTGCCACCAACCTGGGGCACTACACTGAAGCTTTCTTT
cdr3_aa: CATNLGHYTEAFF

j_call: TRBJ1-3
v_call: TRBV12-3/TRBV12-4
clone_size: -
d_call: -
cdr3_nt: TGTGCCAGCAATCGACAGTCAGGAAACACCATATATTTT
cdr3_aa: CASNRQSGNTIYF

j_call: TRBJ2-3
v_call: TRBV18
clone_size: once
d_call: TRBD2
cdr3_nt: TGTGCCAGCTCACCAAATAGCGGGAAGGTAGATACGCAGTATTTT
cdr3_aa: CASSPNSGKVDTQYF

j_call: TRBJ2-6
v_call: TRBV10-3
clone_size: -
d_call: TRBD1
cdr3_nt: TGTGCCATCAGTTTCGGACAGGGGCGCTCTGGGGCCAACGTCCTGACTTTC
cdr3_aa: CAISFGQGRSGANVLTF

j_call: TRBJ2-2
v_call: TRBV6-5
clone_size: few
d_call: -
cdr3_nt: TGTGCCAGCACCGTTCTGGCACTTAACACCGGGGAGCTGTTTTTT
cdr3_aa: CASTVLALNTGELFF

j_call: TRBJ2-2
v_call: TRBV4-2
clone_size: once
d_call: TRBD2
cdr3_nt: TGTGCCAGCAGCCAAGAGGGCGGGGGCACCGGGGAGCTGTTTTTT
cdr3_aa: CASSQEGGGTGELFF

j_call: TRBJ1-4
v_call: TRBV18
clone_size: -
d_call: -
cdr3_nt: TGTGCCAGCTCACCAAATATTTGGACGCCTAATGAAAAACTGTTTTTT
cdr3_aa: CASSPNIWTPNEKLFF

j_call: TRBJ2-7
v_call: TRBV4-2
clone_size: -
d_call: TRBD1
cdr3_nt: TGTGCCAGCAGCCAAGCTGGGACAGGGGCCGAGCAGTACTTC
cdr3_aa: CASSQAGTGAEQYF

j_call: TRBJ2-1
v_call: TRBV11-3
clone_size: -
d_call: -
cdr3_nt: TGTGCCAGCAGCTTACGGGCCCCCTCTGGAAATGAGCAGTTCTTC
cdr3_aa: CASSLRAPSGNEQFF

j_call: TRBJ1-1
v_call: TRBV5-1
clone_size: -
d_call: -
cdr3_nt: TGCGCCAGCAGCTTGAGTGACCAACACACTGAAGCTTTCTTT
cdr3_aa: CASSLSDQHTEAFF

j_call: TRBJ1-4
v_call: TRBV6-6
clone_size: -
d_call: -
cdr3_nt: TGTGCCAGCAGGTGGGGGGAAAAACTGTTTTTT
cdr3_aa: CASRWGEKLFF

j_call: TRBJ2-5
v_call: TRBV7-9
clone_size: -
d_call: -
cdr3_nt: TGTGCCAGCAGCTCGAGGGCCTACCAAGAGACCCAGTACTTC
cdr3_aa: CASSSRAYQETQYF

j_call: TRBJ1-3
v_call: TRBV5-1
clone_size: -
d_call: -
cdr3_nt: TGCGCCAGCAGCTTTACAGGGTCAGGAGGAAACACCATATATTTT
cdr3_aa: CASSFTGSGGNTIYF

j_call: TRBJ2-2
v_call: TRBV27
clone_size: -
d_call: -
cdr3_nt: TGTGCCAGCAGTTTAATAGGGGACACCGGGGAGCTGTTTTTT
cdr3_aa: CASSLIGDTGELFF

j_call: TRBJ2-3
v_call: TRBV25-1
clone_size: -
d_call: TRBD1
cdr3_nt: TGTGCCAGCAGTGGCGACAGGGCCTGGGCAGATACGCAGTATTTT
cdr3_aa: CASSGDRAWADTQYF

j_call: TRBJ1-3
v_call: TRBV7-2
clone_size: once
d_call: TRBD1
cdr3_nt: TGTGCCAGCAGCTTAAGGGGGCGCGGAAACACCATATATTTT
cdr3_aa: CASSLRGRGNTIYF

j_call: TRBJ2-7
v_call: TRBV2
clone_size: -
d_call: -
cdr3_nt: TGTGCCAGCAGTGTGGACAGAAGAGCCTCCTACGAGCAGTACTTC
cdr3_aa: CASSVDRRASYEQYF

j_call: TRBJ1-3
v_call: TRBV6-6
clone_size: -
d_call: TRBD1
cdr3_nt: TGTGCCAGCAGCCTGATCCCGGAACAGGGGATGACTTTCTCTGGAAACACCATATATTTT
cdr3_aa: CASSLIPEQGMTFSGNTIYF

j_call: TRBJ1-2
v_call: TRBV19
clone_size: -
d_call: -
cdr3_nt: TGTGCCAGTAGTTCGCCCAGGGGCCATGGCTACACCTTC
cdr3_aa: CASSSPRGHGYTF

j_call: TRBJ2-1
v_call: TRBV4-1
clone_size: -
d_call: TRBD2
cdr3_nt: TGCGCCAGCAGCACAGAAGGACTAGCGGGGGGCCGGCAGTTCTTC
cdr3_aa: CASSTEGLAGGRQFF

j_call: TRBJ2-3
v_call: TRBV5-1
clone_size: -
d_call: TRBD2
cdr3_nt: TGCGCCAGCAGCGTCCTACTAGCGGAGATAAGCACAGATACGCAGTATTTT
cdr3_aa: CASSVLLAEISTDTQYF

j_call: TRBJ2-1
v_call: TRBV24-1
clone_size: -
d_call: -
cdr3_nt: TGTGCCACCAGTGATTTAGGCCGGAGCTCCTACAATGAGCAGTTCTTC
cdr3_aa: CATSDLGRSSYNEQFF

j_call: TRBJ2-7
v_call: TRBV11-2
clone_size: once
d_call: -
cdr3_nt: TGTGCCAGCAGCTTAGACAGGGGAGACGAGCAGTACTTC
cdr3_aa: CASSLDRGDEQYF

j_call: TRBJ1-2
v_call: TRBV27
clone_size: -
d_call: -
cdr3_nt: TGTGCCAGCGGACTTCGGGACTATGGCTACACCTTC
cdr3_aa: CASGLRDYGYTF

j_call: TRBJ2-1
v_call: TRBV4-2
clone_size: -
d_call: TRBD2
cdr3_nt: TGTGCCAGCAGCCAAGATCGGCTAGCGGGGGATGAGCAGTTCTTC
cdr3_aa: CASSQDRLAGDEQFF

j_call: TRBJ2-7
v_call: TRBV11-3
clone_size: -
d_call: -
cdr3_nt: TGTGCCAGCAGCTTGGGGGGAAGCACCGACGAGCAGTACTTC
cdr3_aa: CASSLGGSTDEQYF

j_call: TRBJ2-1
v_call: TRBV19
clone_size: -
d_call: -
cdr3_nt: TGTGCCAGTAGCTCCCGCGGGGGCGCATCGCAGTTCTTC
cdr3_aa: CASSSRGGASQFF

j_call: TRBJ2-6
v_call: TRBV12-5
clone_size: -
d_call: -
cdr3_nt: TGTGCTAGTGCCCCCAGTCTTGGCCTCCCTGTCGGACGGGCCAACGTCCTGACTTTC
cdr3_aa: CASAPSLGLPVGRANVLTF

j_call: TRBJ2-5
v_call: TRBV4-3
clone_size: -
d_call: TRBD1
cdr3_nt: TGCGCCAGCAGCCATTCCGTCAGGGGGCGCGGAGAGACCCAGTACTTC
cdr3_aa: CASSHSVRGRGETQYF

j_call: TRBJ1-5
v_call: TRBV7-5
clone_size: -
d_call: -
cdr3_nt: TGTGTCAGAAGCTTAGTCTTTCGAGTTCACCGTAACAATCAGCCCCAGCATTTT
cdr3_aa: CVRSLVFRVHRNNQPQHF

j_call: TRBJ2-1
v_call: TRBV4-1
clone_size: -
d_call: TRBD2
cdr3_nt: TGCGCCAGCAGCCCATACCCCCGGGGGACTAATTACAATGAGCAGTTCTTC
cdr3_aa: CASSPYPRGTNYNEQFF

j_call: TRBJ1-1
v_call: TRBV7-2
clone_size: -
d_call: -
cdr3_nt: TGTGCCAGCAGCTTGAGTCTGGACACTGAAGCTTTCTTT
cdr3_aa: CASSLSLDTEAFF

j_call: TRBJ2-5
v_call: TRBV5-1
clone_size: -
d_call: TRBD1
cdr3_nt: TGCGCCAGCAGCCCAGGACAGGTTCAAGAGACCCAGTACTTC
cdr3_aa: CASSPGQVQETQYF

j_call: TRBJ1-2
v_call: TRBV19
clone_size: -
d_call: -
cdr3_nt: TGTGCCAGTAGACCATTTCGGGACGGAGCCTATGGCTACACCTTC
cdr3_aa: CASRPFRDGAYGYTF

j_call: TRBJ2-3
v_call: TRBV2
clone_size: -
d_call: TRBD2
cdr3_nt: TGTGCCAGCAGACCCACTCGGAGCGGGGGCACAGATACGCAGTATTTT
cdr3_aa: CASRPTRSGGTDTQYF

j_call: TRBJ1-4
v_call: TRBV13
clone_size: -
d_call: TRBD1
cdr3_nt: TGTGCCAGCAGCTTAGGCCCCGGGACAGGGAGTGAAAAACTGTTTTTT
cdr3_aa: CASSLGPGTGSEKLFF

j_call: TRBJ2-3
v_call: TRBV11-2
clone_size: -
d_call: -
cdr3_nt: TGTGCCAGCAGCTTAGGATACGGGACAGATACGCAGTATTTT
cdr3_aa: CASSLGYGTDTQYF

j_call: TRBJ2-1
v_call: TRBV7-2
clone_size: -
d_call: TRBD2
cdr3_nt: TGTGCCAGCAGCTTATCACGTCCCGCGCAACTAGCGGGGGGGAATGAGCAGTTCTTC
cdr3_aa: CASSLSRPAQLAGGNEQFF

j_call: TRBJ1-1
v_call: TRBV28
clone_size: -
d_call: -
cdr3_nt: TGTGCCAGCAAGTTTGGGCCCCAGAACACTGAAGCTTTCTTT
cdr3_aa: CASKFGPQNTEAFF